A selection of T cell receptor beta chains follows, all from one sample in a study of blood T cell repertoires in COVID-19. TCRdb's copy holds only in-frame clones and misses some; the assay was immunoSEQ multiplex PCR. The sample includes 200,000 to 250,000 clones, roughly 90% of them seen just once. The source material was peripheral blood. The receptors were gathered from a man aged 60 to 69 with COVID-19, enrolled during active disease. The CDR3 runs from the conserved cysteine through the conserved F or W. Each record gives: clone size, CDR3 length, V gene, D gene, J gene, CDR3 protein, CDR3 DNA. A D gene is named only where the DNA matches it firmly. Size is stated for part of the rows, as once, few or many counts, or as a class when the clone is expanded.

.	15	TRBV3-1/TRBV3-2	.	TRBJ1-4	CASRPSGANNEKLFF	TGTGCCAGCAGGCCCTCGGGAGCCAATAATGAAAAACTGTTTTTT
.	14	TRBV11-2	.	TRBJ1-6	CASTRTLYNSPLHF	TGTGCCAGCACCCGGACACTTTATAATTCACCCCTCCACTTT
.	13	TRBV6-5	.	TRBJ2-1	CASRDRIYNEQFF	TGTGCCAGCAGAGACAGAATATACAATGAGCAGTTCTTC
.	13	TRBV3-1/TRBV3-2	.	TRBJ1-3	CASSQGPGNTIYF	TGTGCCAGCAGCCAAGGGCCTGGAAACACCATATATTTT
.	15	TRBV3-1/TRBV3-2	.	TRBJ2-7	CASSQERGLTYEQYF	TGTGCCAGCAGCCAAGAGCGAGGTCTCACCTACGAGCAGTACTTC
.	15	TRBV7-2	.	TRBJ1-1	CASSLAQGRNTEAFF	TGTGCCAGCAGCTTAGCACAGGGTAGAAACACTGAAGCTTTCTTT
.	15	TRBV7-2	TRBD1	TRBJ1-2	CASSSTPGQGVGYTF	TGTGCCAGCAGCTCGACTCCGGGACAGGGTGTTGGCTACACCTTC
.	15	TRBV28	TRBD1	TRBJ1-2	CASSSTGQGAWGYTF	TGTGCCAGCAGTTCCACTGGACAGGGGGCTTGGGGCTACACCTTC
.	15	TRBV3-1/TRBV3-2	TRBD1	TRBJ2-4	CASSQSTGMGNIQYF	TGTGCCAGCAGCCAGTCGACAGGGATGGGAAACATTCAGTACTTC
.	19	TRBV9	TRBD2	TRBJ2-1	CASSVGGLGGGRAYNEQFF	TGTGCCAGCAGCGTAGGTGGACTGGGGGGCGGGAGGGCCTACAATGAGCAGTTCTTC
.	16	TRBV5-1	TRBD1	TRBJ1-4	CASSLSPTGRGEKLFF	TGCGCCAGCAGCCTATCCCCGACAGGGCGGGGTGAAAAACTGTTTTTT
.	16	TRBV5-4	TRBD2	TRBJ2-1	CASSFRLAGGPHEQFF	TGTGCCAGCAGCTTCCGGCTAGCGGGAGGGCCGCATGAGCAGTTCTTC
.	13	TRBV5-5	.	TRBJ1-3	CASSLGSGNTIYF	TGTGCCAGCAGCTTAGGGAGTGGAAACACCATATATTTT
.	14	TRBV3-1/TRBV3-2	TRBD1	TRBJ2-2	CASSPGGSTGELFF	TGTGCCAGCAGCCCAGGGGGCTCCACCGGGGAGCTGTTTTTT
.	14	TRBV6-2/TRBV6-3	.	TRBJ2-4	CASSYRRAKNIQYF	TGTGCCAGCAGTTACCGGAGGGCCAAAAACATTCAGTACTTC
.	19	TRBV14	TRBD2	TRBJ2-3	CASSLGLAPILYRTDTQYF	TGTGCCAGCAGCCTCGGACTAGCGCCTATCCTTTACCGCACAGATACGCAGTATTTT
.	14	TRBV3-1/TRBV3-2	.	TRBJ2-7	CASSRIRSSYEQYF	TGTGCCAGCAGCCGAATAAGGAGCTCCTACGAGCAGTACTTC
.	16	TRBV19	TRBD2	TRBJ2-3	CASSMGRLAGPDTQYF	TGTGCCAGTAGTATGGGGCGGCTAGCGGGACCAGATACGCAGTATTTT
.	17	TRBV19	TRBD2	TRBJ2-7	CASNHTSGRAPSYEQYF	TGTGCCAGTAACCACACTAGCGGGAGGGCCCCCTCCTACGAGCAGTACTTC
.	14	TRBV30	.	TRBJ1-5	CAWTHQGMNQPQHF	TGTGCCTGGACCCACCAGGGTATGAATCAGCCCCAGCATTTT
.	16	TRBV19	TRBD2	TRBJ2-7	CASSIVGLAGSYEQYF	TGTGCCAGTAGTATAGTCGGGCTAGCGGGCTCCTACGAGCAGTACTTC
.	13	TRBV9	.	TRBJ1-2	CASSPDSFYGYTF	TGTGCCAGCAGCCCGGACAGTTTCTATGGCTACACCTTC
.	17	TRBV10-3	TRBD1	TRBJ1-1	CAISIDRGLGKNTEAFF	TGTGCCATCAGTATTGACAGGGGATTGGGGAAGAACACTGAAGCTTTCTTT
.	13	TRBV11-1	.	TRBJ2-5	CASAPGYQETQYF	TGTGCCAGCGCGCCGGGTTACCAAGAGACCCAGTACTTC
.	14	TRBV19	.	TRBJ2-2	CASSIDQGFGELFF	TGTGCCAGTAGTATAGACCAGGGATTCGGGGAGCTGTTTTTT
.	18	TRBV5-1	TRBD1	TRBJ2-1	CASSLAPASGTGTNEQFF	TGCGCCAGCAGCCTGGCGCCGGCCTCGGGGACAGGGACGAATGAGCAGTTCTTC
.	17	TRBV25-1	TRBD1	TRBJ2-3	CASSEVALTGGTDTQYF	TGTGCCAGCAGTGAAGTCGCCCTGACAGGGGGCACAGATACGCAGTATTTT
few	11	TRBV19	.	TRBJ2-7	CASSNSYEQYF	TGTGCCAGTAGCAACTCCTACGAGCAGTACTTC
.	16	TRBV2	TRBD2	TRBJ2-5	CASSEEVLASLETQYF	TGTGCCAGCAGTGAAGAGGTACTAGCGTCGTTAGAGACCCAGTACTTC
.	12	TRBV27	.	TRBJ1-6	CAIGTNHSPLHF	TGTGCCATCGGGACAAACCATTCACCCCTCCACTTT
.	13	TRBV19	TRBD1	TRBJ2-7	CASREQGHYEQYF	TGTGCCAGTAGAGAACAGGGGCACTACGAGCAGTACTTC
.	13	TRBV6-5	TRBD2	TRBJ2-7	CASKSGSVYEQYF	TGTGCCAGCAAGAGCGGGAGTGTCTACGAGCAGTACTTC
.	15	TRBV30	.	TRBJ2-3	CAWSVGSGSVDTQYF	TGTGCCTGGAGTGTTGGTTCGGGGTCGGTAGATACGCAGTATTTT
.	14	TRBV18	TRBD1	TRBJ1-2	CASSPVQGAVGYTF	TGTGCCAGCTCACCAGTCCAGGGGGCGGTTGGCTACACCTTC
.	19	TRBV27	TRBD2	TRBJ2-6	CASSLRGLAGSSGANVLTF	TGTGCCAGCAGTTTACGCGGGCTAGCGGGGAGCTCTGGGGCCAACGTCCTGACTTTC
.	11	TRBV11-2	.	TRBJ2-5	CASSQAETQYF	TGTGCCAGCAGCCAGGCAGAGACCCAGTACTTC
.	13	TRBV4-1	.	TRBJ2-3	CASSQDHGDTQYF	TGCGCCAGCAGCCAAGATCACGGGGATACGCAGTATTTT
.	13	TRBV28	.	TRBJ1-2	CASSFGKGYGYTF	TGTGCCAGCAGTTTTGGGAAGGGGTATGGCTACACCTTC
.	14	TRBV3-1/TRBV3-2	.	TRBJ2-5	CASSQGTTQETQYF	TGTGCCAGCAGCCAAGGGACTACGCAAGAGACCCAGTACTTC
.	15	TRBV5-4	TRBD1	TRBJ1-1	CASSPETTGIAEAFF	TGTGCCAGCAGCCCGGAAACGACAGGGATCGCTGAAGCTTTCTTT
.	14	TRBV12-2	.	TRBJ1-6	CASRLVGGVSPLHF	TGTGCAAGTCGCTTAGTTGGGGGGGTATCACCCCTCCACTTT
few	13	TRBV19	.	TRBJ2-2	CASWKSGTGELFF	TGTGCCAGTTGGAAATCGGGCACCGGGGAGCTGTTTTTT